This T cell receptor beta chain was documented in a study of a mutant IDH1 vaccine in newly diagnosed glioma. Study-wide context: Of the patients given treatment, approximately 60% were male and about 40% were female, and a mean age of around 41 years was recorded.

Study results and limitations: Any relationship between pseudoprogression and changes in top peripheral T cell clonotypes seemed absent.

The method was immunoSEQ multiplex PCR; TCRdb's version includes in-frame clones alone and lacks a portion of them. Counted here are 70,000 to 95,000 clones, more than 65% occurring once; the ten biggest clones make up 5.3%. Germline V gene sequence: CDR1 MNHEY, CDR2 SVGAGI. This CDR3 is 12 amino acids long. V was shortened by 10 bases and J by 9 bases, with 18 bases between the two germline ends. The time point was: baseline, week 1 (first vaccination visit). Indicated treatment: pre-vaccination baseline after standard-of-care therapy. Comments on this clone: Its antigen is as yet unknown.

Sequenced material: PBMCs, taken from a glioma patient treated with radiotherapy, temozolomide or both. The chain uses TRBV6-5 and TRBJ1-1; a weak D match, TRBD1 (6 bases). The TCR sequence derives from a man aged 40-49 years with glioma. Some clones in this sample may be carry-over from other donors' samples. Here the CDR3 reads CANREGGAKAFF. In DNA form, the CDR3 reads TGTGCCAACAGAGAGGGGGGGGCCAAAGCTTTCTTT.